One sample yielded the 31 T cell receptor beta chains listed below, sequenced in a study of T-cell memory formation after mild COVID-19 (dated by TCRdb to about 2021). Preparation of the library involved 5' RACE. The instrument was an Illumina NovaSeq 6000. TCRdb applied fastp at Q25 and MiXCR to the public reads, then kept only in-frame beta chains. CDR3 protein duplicates are merged, each entry listing the most common genes and DNA. The sample includes about 260,000 distinct CDR3 sequences, with 7.5% to 9.5% observed a single time. The ten largest account for about 20% of the sample. Sequencing input: PBMCs or a T cell subset sorted from them (not recorded which). These receptors were taken from a man between 18 and 35 years old who had mild COVID-19 (a few samples of this study predate the infection). The sample titles of this study are shuffled in the database, so cell type and time point are left out; the donor was told from shared clones.

This clonotype appeared a few times. CDR3 DNA sequence: TGTGCCAGCAGCTGGGACGTACGAACTGAAGCTTTCTTT. Translating it yields CASSWDVRTEAFF. This chain links TRBV28 with TRBJ1-1, with D possibly matching TRBD1 (5 bases). The CDR3 runs to 13 residues. Trimming removed 6 bases at V and 5 bases at J, with 13 bases between. The germline V gene encodes CDR1 MDHEN and CDR2 SYDVKM.

This clonotype was detected a few times. V is TRBV5-1 and J is TRBJ1-4, with D uncertain. The germline CDR1 and CDR2 sequences are SGHRS and YFSETQ. The CDR3 runs to 15 residues. V lost 0 bases and J 7 bases, leaving 13 bases between the germline ends. The CDR3 region has the DNA TGCGCCAGCAGCTTGGATGGGGATGTAGGTGAAAAACTGTTTTTT. Its protein is CASSLDGDVGEKLFF. Combining the CDR3 with reference TRBV5-1 and TRBJ1-4 gives the whole variable domain KAGVTQTPRYLIKTRGQQVTLSCSPISGHRSVSWYQQTPGQGLQFLFEYFSETQRNKGNFPGRFSGRQFSNSRSEMNVSTLELGDSALYLCASSLDGDVGEKLFFGSGTQLSVL.

This clonotype turned up a few times. The chain recombines TRBV7-6 with TRBJ2-2, with D maybe TRBD1 (5 bases). Germline V gene sequence: CDR1 SGHVS, CDR2 FNYEAQ. The CDR3 covers 16 residues. V lost 5 bases, J lost 6 bases, and 19 bases lay in between. The CDR3 protein is CASSPPQNRFSGELFF. Written as DNA, the CDR3 is TGTGCCAGCAGCCCTCCCCAAAACAGGTTCTCCGGGGAGCTGTTTTTT.

There are a few counts of this clonotype. The chain employs TRBV3-1 and TRBJ1-1, with D possibly TRBD1 on 6 matching bases. The CDR3 has 15 amino acids. V lost 4 bases, J lost 2 bases, and 14 bases lay in between. Per the germline V gene, CDR1 is LGHDT and CDR2 is YNNKEL (reference sequence). CDR3 coding DNA: TGTGCCAGCAGCCGAGAGGGGGGAAGCAACACTGAAGCTTTCTTT. It yields the protein CASSREGGSNTEAFF.

V and J are TRBV7-2 and TRBJ2-4; 7 nucleotides agree with TRBD2. The germline CDR1 and CDR2 sequences are SGHTA and FQGNSA. Trimming cost V 1 base and J 1 base; bases outside gene matches: 7. The CDR3 has 17 amino acids. The CDR3 DNA reads TGTGCCAGCAGCTTAGTAGTGGGGGGGATGGCCAAAAACATTCAGTACTTC. It yields the protein CASSLVVGGMAKNIQYF. The whole variable domain, remainder taken from reference TRBV7-2 and TRBJ2-4, is GAGVSQSPSNKVTEKGKDVELRCDPISGHTALYWYRQSLGQGLEFLIYFQGNSAPDKSGLPSDRFSAERTGGSVSTLTIQRTQQEDSAVYLCASSLVVGGMAKNIQYFGAGTRLSVL.

This clonotype was recorded at least ten times. The chain is built from TRBV4-3 and TRBJ2-6, with a possible D match to TRBD2 (5 bases). The CDR3 has 16 amino acids. CDR1 is LGHNA, CDR2 YSLEER, per germline. V was clipped by 3 bases and J by 2 bases, with 11 bases between them. This chain's CDR3 is CASSQVSGTGANVLTF. CDR3 DNA: TGCGCCAGCAGCCAGGTGTCCGGGACTGGGGCCAACGTCCTGACTTTC.

Only a few counts were recorded for this clonotype. The CDR3 protein is CASARAGFGAFF. For the CDR3, the DNA is TGTGCCAGCGCGAGGGCAGGGTTCGGGGCTTTCTTT. This rearrangement joins TRBV27 to TRBJ1-1; D perhaps matches TRBD1 (5 bases). Between the trimmed V and J ends, which lost 8 bases and 11 bases, there was a span of 18 bases. Germline V gene data show CDR1 as MNHEY and CDR2 as SMNVEV (reference sequence). The CDR3 extends over 12 amino acids.

This clonotype came up a few times. V gene TRBV18 combines with J gene TRBJ2-3; 7 bases are shared with TRBD2. This CDR3 comprises 16 residues. V was pared by 6 bases and J by 5 bases, with 14 bases of the junction left unmatched. Germline CDR1 is KGHSH and CDR2 is LQKENI. CDR3 amino acids: CASSVTAGTQGDTQYF. As DNA, the CDR3 is TGTGCCAGCTCTGTTACAGCGGGGACCCAGGGAGATACGCAGTATTTT.

This clonotype appeared many times. J is TRBJ1-1 and V is TRBV7-9, with 9 bases matching TRBD1. The germline gives CDR1 SEHNR, CDR2 FQNEAQ (reference sequence). The CDR3 consists of 17 residues. With V trimmed by 5 bases and J by 0 bases, 10 bases remained unmatched. The CDR3 DNA follows: TGTGCCAGCAGCCCCAGCGGGACAGGGTTCATGAACACTGAAGCTTTCTTT. This gives the protein CASSPSGTGFMNTEAFF.

V and J are TRBV19 and TRBJ2-4; D may be TRBD1 (6 bases). V was shortened by 5 bases and J by 5 bases, with 16 bases between the two germline ends. The germline gives CDR1 LNHDA, CDR2 SQIVND (reference sequence). The CDR3 runs 15 residues. The CDR3 region has the DNA TGTGCCAGTAGTGACCCCGGACAGTGGGAAAACATTCAGTACTTC. This translates into CASSDPGQWENIQYF.

The rearrangement joins TRBV18 to TRBJ2-2, with a tentative D call TRBD2 (5 bases). The CDR3 consists of 14 residues. Between the trimmed V and J ends, which lost 3 bases and 6 bases, there was a span of 11 bases. Germline V CDR1 and CDR2: KGHSH, LQKENI. CDR3 DNA: TGTGCCAGCTCACCTCGGGGTGGTTCCGGGGAGCTGTTTTTT. This translates into CASSPRGGSGELFF.

V and J are TRBV4-3 and TRBJ1-1, with D possibly being TRBD1 (5 bases). Trimming took 2 bases from V and 6 from J, leaving 16 bases between them. There are 15 residues in the CDR3. Looked up from germline, CDR1 is LGHNA and CDR2 is YSLEER. CDR3 amino acids: CASSQKEGLTAEAFF. The DNA of the CDR3 is TGCGCCAGCAGCCAAAAGGAGGGGCTAACGGCTGAAGCTTTCTTT.

The chain combines TRBV6-5 with TRBJ1-3; the D is unclear. Germline CDR1 is MNHEY and CDR2 is SVGAGI. Trimming left V 4 bases short and J 8 bases short, with 12 bases between. This CDR3 has 13 residues. CDR3 protein: CASSFRSGDTIYF. In nucleotides, the CDR3 is TGTGCCAGCAGTTTTAGGAGCGGTGACACCATATATTTT.

This clonotype was found a few times. CDR3 sequence reads: CSATSQIAHTDTQYF. CDR3 nucleotides: TGCAGTGCGACGAGTCAAATAGCGCACACAGATACGCAGTATTTT. The chain uses TRBV20-1 and TRBJ2-3; D may be TRBD2 (5 bases). The CDR3 spans 15 residues. Germline V gives CDR1 DFQATT, CDR2 SNEGSKA (reference sequence). The V end was cut by 6 bases, the J end by 2 bases, with 18 bases between.

This clonotype has ten or more counts. J is TRBJ2-5 and V is TRBV29-1; 9 bases are a match to TRBD1. Germline V CDR1 and CDR2: SQVTM, ANQGSEA. CDR3 length: 13 amino acids. The V and J ends lost 7 bases and 0 bases, in that order; junction bases with no gene match: 3. CDR3 sequence reads: CSADRGDQETQYF. Here the CDR3 DNA reads TGCAGCGCCGACAGGGGGGACCAAGAGACCCAGTACTTC.

The chain is built from TRBV7-3 and TRBJ2-3, with 13 bases aligning to TRBD2. CDR3 length: 17 residues. With 4 bases clipped from V and 6 bases from J, the junction kept 10 bases outside the gene matches. Germline values: CDR1 SGHTA, CDR2 FQGTGA. The chain's CDR3 is CASSWGLAGPLGDTQYF. As DNA, the CDR3 is TGTGCCAGCAGCTGGGGACTAGCGGGGCCCCTGGGGGATACGCAGTATTTT.

This chain uses TRBV11-2 with TRBJ2-3, with 13 bases matching TRBD2. The CDR3 consists of 15 residues. V was pared by 6 bases and J by 6 bases, with 6 bases of the junction left unmatched. The germline gives CDR1 SGHAT, CDR2 FQNNGV. CDR3 loop: CASRDGTSGKDTQYF. The CDR3 DNA follows: TGTGCCAGCAGGGATGGGACTAGCGGGAAGGATACGCAGTATTTT.

This clonotype was counted a few times. This sequence joins TRBV5-1 and TRBJ1-1, with D unresolved. V was shortened by 6 bases and J by 5 bases, with 14 bases between the two germline ends. The CDR3 length is 13 residues. The germline CDR1 and CDR2 sequences are SGHRS and YFSETQ. The CDR3 sequence: CASTDSPGTEAFF. CDR3 DNA: TGCGCCAGCACAGACTCACCGGGAACTGAAGCTTTCTTT. Drawing the rest from reference TRBV5-1 and TRBJ1-1, the complete variable domain is KAGVTQTPRYLIKTRGQQVTLSCSPISGHRSVSWYQQTPGQGLQFLFEYFSETQRNKGNFPGRFSGRQFSNSRSEMNVSTLELGDSALYLCASTDSPGTEAFFGQGTRLTVV.

This clonotype was picked up a small number of times. This rearrangement joins TRBV20-1 to TRBJ2-5; possibly TRBD1 or TRBD2 for D (5 bases each). CDR3 size: 14 residues. The germline CDR1 and CDR2 sequences are DFQATT and SNEGSKA (reference sequence). Trimming cost V 4 bases and J 5 bases, with 17 bases left between them. CDR3 DNA: TGCAGTGCTACTCCGGGACGTAAGGAGGAGACCCAGTACTTC. This sequence encodes CSATPGRKEETQYF.

This clonotype was seen only a few times. The chain uses TRBV4-3 and TRBJ2-4, with 10 bases lining up with TRBD1. Germline trimming cut 0 bases from V and 0 bases from J; bases unmatched to any gene: 11. Germline-derived CDR1 and CDR2 are LGHNA and YSLEER. There are 20 residues in the CDR3. The CDR3 region has the DNA TGCGCCAGCAGCCAAGATTCGGGACAGGGGTCGTTTTCAGCCAAAAACATTCAGTACTTC. Its translation: CASSQDSGQGSFSAKNIQYF.

This clonotype was detected only a few times. This chain links TRBV12-3 or TRBV12-4 with TRBJ1-5; 8 bases match TRBD1. This CDR3 spans 14 amino acids. Germline trimming cut 4 bases from V and 7 bases from J; bases unmatched to any gene: 6. As DNA, the CDR3 is TGTGCCAGCAGTTCAACAGGGGGTAAACAGCCCCAGCATTTT. This codes for CASSSTGGKQPQHF.

The chain carries TRBV20-1 and TRBJ1-5, with D unclear. CDR3 length equals 14 residues. Germline-derived CDR1 and CDR2 are DFQATT and SNEGSKA (reference sequence). Trimming cost V 1 base and J 0 bases, with 7 bases left between them. CDR3 in DNA: TGCAGTGCTAGAGTGATACATAGCAATCAGCCCCAGCATTTT. As protein: CSARVIHSNQPQHF.

This clonotype was found many times. The chain joins TRBV5-5 to TRBJ2-7; a weak D match, TRBD1 (5 bases). Germline V gives CDR1 SGHKS, CDR2 YYEKEE (reference sequence). Trimming took 4 bases from V and 5 from J, leaving 13 bases between them. The CDR3 runs to 13 residues. This CDR3 is CASSPGLRDEQYV. CDR3 sequence (DNA): TGTGCCAGCAGCCCCGGGCTCAGGGACGAGCAGTACGTC.

The chain has TRBV4-3 and TRBJ2-3; possibly TRBD2 for D (5 bases). V was pared by 0 bases and J by 1 base, with 8 bases between. The CDR3 spans 15 residues. The V gene's germline CDR1 is LGHNA and CDR2 YSLEER. The CDR3 protein is CASSQDGRGTDTQYF. The DNA of the CDR3 is TGCGCCAGCAGCCAAGATGGGCGGGGCACAGATACGCAGTATTTT.

At least ten counts were recorded for this clonotype. The chain recombines TRBV5-1 with TRBJ2-1; TRBD2 agrees at 13 bases. With V trimmed by 2 bases and J by 9 bases, 2 bases remained unmatched. The V gene's germline CDR1 is SGHRS and CDR2 YFSETQ. The CDR3 length is 14 residues. The CDR3 bases are TGCGCCAGCAGCTTACTAGCGGGGGGGTTTGAGCAGTTCTTC. Protein sequence: CASSLLAGGFEQFF.

This clonotype has only a few counts. This sequence joins TRBV7-2 and TRBJ1-6; D gene ambiguous. CDR3 length: 18 amino acids. Trimming pared 1 base from V and 1 base from J, leaving 14 bases between. Germline V gene data show CDR1 as SGHTA and CDR2 as FQGNSA. CDR3 region: CASSLGARVFSYNSPLHF. The CDR3 DNA is TGTGCCAGCAGCTTAGGGGCGAGGGTATTTTCCTATAATTCACCCCTCCACTTT.

This clonotype was observed a few times. The chain employs TRBV20-1 and TRBJ1-5; no clear D. Trimming cost V 5 bases and J 5 bases, with 10 bases left between them. Germline V gives CDR1 DFQATT, CDR2 SNEGSKA (reference sequence). The CDR3 totals 12 residues. In DNA form, the CDR3 reads TGCAGTGCTCAAACAGTCCATCAGCCCCAGCATTTT. Protein product: CSAQTVHQPQHF.

The V and J genes are TRBV6-2 or TRBV6-3 and TRBJ1-4; possible D gene TRBD1, 5 bases. In germline, CDR1 is MNHEY, CDR2 SVGEGT. Trimming cost V 6 bases and J 3 bases, with 8 bases left between them. The CDR3 spans 13 residues. CDR3 amino acids: CASRDRSNEKLFF. The CDR3 bases are TGTGCCAGCAGAGACAGATCTAATGAAAAACTGTTTTTT.

The sample holds a few counts of this clonotype. The chain has TRBV7-9 and TRBJ2-3; D gene uncertain. Germline CDR1 reads SEHNR; CDR2 reads FQNEAQ (reference sequence). Trimming shortened V by 1 base and J by 3 bases, and 8 bases separated the two germline ends. The CDR3 is 14 amino acids. CDR3 amino acids: CASSLGATTDTQYF. Written as DNA, the CDR3 is TGTGCCAGCAGCTTAGGGGCTACAACAGATACGCAGTATTTT.

This clonotype was seen a few times. The chain recombines TRBV5-4 with TRBJ2-1; D is possibly TRBD2 (6 bases). The CDR3 sequence is 14 residues long. Between the trimmed V and J ends, which lost 4 bases and 5 bases, there was a span of 13 bases. Germline CDR1 is SGHNT and CDR2 is YYREEE (reference sequence). In DNA form, the CDR3 reads TGTGCCAGCAGCCGCGGGAAACGGGACAATGAGCAGTTCTTC. Residues: CASSRGKRDNEQFF.

The rearrangement joins TRBV7-9 to TRBJ2-3, with a possible D match to TRBD2 (6 bases). This CDR3 has 16 amino acids. Germline CDR1 SEHNR, CDR2 FQNEAQ (reference sequence). Trimming took 4 bases from V and 5 from J, leaving 19 bases between them. The CDR3 sequence is CASSSSDYPLGDTQYF. CDR3 sequence (DNA): TGTGCCAGCAGCTCCTCGGACTACCCCTTGGGAGATACGCAGTATTTT.